Below, 5 T cell receptor beta chains from the same sample are listed, as sequenced in a study of cytomegalovirus exposure and HLA in healthy donors. The PCR used 60 Vbeta and 13 Jbeta primers. TCRdb's table, derived via immunoSEQ multiplex PCR, lists solely in-frame clones and lacks some. This sample carries under 150,000 clones, 55% to 80% of them seen once, and the ten largest clones take less than 3%. Source material: PBMCs. Source of these receptors: a woman between 40 and 55 years old in good health and CMV-seronegative.

This chain connects TRBV19 to TRBJ2-6, with D tentatively TRBD2 (6 bases). The CDR3 runs to 15 residues. V was shortened by 4 bases and J by 4 bases, with 11 bases between the two germline ends. CDR1 and CDR2 (germline): LNHDA, SQIVND (reference sequence). This CDR3 reads CASSREATGANVLTF. The CDR3 DNA reads as TGTGCCAGTAGTAGGGAGGCGACCGGGGCCAACGTCCTGACTTTC. The whole variable domain, filled in from reference TRBV19 and TRBJ2-6, reads DGGITQSPKYLFRKEGQNVTLSCEQNLNHDAMYWYRQDPGQGLRLIYYSQIVNDFQKGDIAEGYSVSREKKESFPLTVTSAQKNPTAFYLCASSREATGANVLTFGAGSRLTVL.

This chain uses TRBV9 with TRBJ1-1; D is perhaps TRBD1 (5 bases). The CDR3 sequence is 14 residues long. The germline V gene encodes CDR1 SGDLS and CDR2 YYNGEE. Deletions cut 3 bases from V and 1 base from J, with 10 bases between. CDR3: CASSEGGTNTEAFF. The CDR3 DNA reads TGTGCCAGCAGCGAAGGAGGGACGAACACTGAAGCTTTCTTT.

V gene TRBV6-5 combines with J gene TRBJ2-2; D is unclear. The V end lost 8 bases, the J end lost 1 base, and 8 bases lay between the germline ends. Per the germline V gene, CDR1 is MNHEY and CDR2 is SVGAGI. The CDR3 has 13 amino acids. The CDR3 protein is CASGEVNTGELFF. The CDR3 coding sequence is TGTGCCAGCGGTGAGGTGAACACCGGGGAGCTGTTTTTT.

The V gene is TRBV5-1, the J gene TRBJ2-1; 11 positions match TRBD2. The junction had 4 bases not matched to a gene; V was cut back by 4 bases and J by 4 bases. Looked up from germline, CDR1 is SGHRS and CDR2 is YFSETQ. This CDR3 region has 15 residues. The CDR3 reads CASSQLAGGYNEQFF. The CDR3 DNA follows: TGCGCCAGCAGCCAGTTAGCGGGGGGGTACAATGAGCAGTTCTTC. Combining the CDR3 with reference TRBV5-1 and TRBJ2-1 gives the whole variable domain KAGVTQTPRYLIKTRGQQVTLSCSPISGHRSVSWYQQTPGQGLQFLFEYFSETQRNKGNFPGRFSGRQFSNSRSEMNVSTLELGDSALYLCASSQLAGGYNEQFFGPGTRLTVL.

The chain employs TRBV6-1 and TRBJ1-2; 12 positions match TRBD1. J was trimmed by 4 bases and V by 11 bases; bases with no gene match: 11. The CDR3 has 15 residues. Germline lookup yields CDR1 MNHNS and CDR2 SASEGT. CDR3 region: CAVWDRGLSGYGYTF. The CDR3 nucleotides are TGTGCCGTTTGGGACAGGGGGCTCTCAGGCTATGGCTACACCTTC.